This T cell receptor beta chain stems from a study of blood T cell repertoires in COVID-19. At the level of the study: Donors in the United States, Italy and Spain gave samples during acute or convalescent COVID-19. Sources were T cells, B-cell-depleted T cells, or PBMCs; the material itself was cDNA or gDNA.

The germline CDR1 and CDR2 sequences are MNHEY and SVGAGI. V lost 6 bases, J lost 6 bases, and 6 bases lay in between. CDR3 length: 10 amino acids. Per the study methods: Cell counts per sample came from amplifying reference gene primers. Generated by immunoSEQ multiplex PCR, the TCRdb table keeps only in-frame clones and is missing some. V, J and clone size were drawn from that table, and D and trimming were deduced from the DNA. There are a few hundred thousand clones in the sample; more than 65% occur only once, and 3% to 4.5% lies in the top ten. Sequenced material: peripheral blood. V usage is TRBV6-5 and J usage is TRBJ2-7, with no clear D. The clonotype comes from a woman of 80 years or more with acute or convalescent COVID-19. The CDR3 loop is CASSRGEQYF. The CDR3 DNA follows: TGTGCCAGCAGCAGAGGCGAGCAGTACTTC.